One and the same sample provided the 11 T cell receptor beta chains below, sequenced in a study of early T cells in non-severe SARS-CoV-2 infection. One entry per CDR3 protein results from TCRdb running MiXCR on the 5' RACE reads. The sample records around 93,000 distinct CDR3 sequences, around 12% being singletons. The sequences come from whole blood, collected at baseline. The receptor source for this set is an adult who was a healthcare worker with PCR-confirmed SARS-CoV-2 infection or an uninfected control (not recorded which).

This chain links TRBV6-5 with TRBJ1-1; 7 bases fit TRBD1. Germline V gives CDR1 MNHEY, CDR2 SVGAGI. With 6 bases clipped from V and 5 bases from J, the junction kept 12 bases outside the gene matches. CDR3 length equals 15 residues. The CDR3 sequence: CASRITDRSRTEAFF. CDR3 in DNA: TGTGCCAGCAGGATAACGGACAGGTCGAGGACTGAAGCTTTCTTT.

The gene calls are TRBV5-6 and TRBJ2-2; 8 bases are a match to TRBD1. Germline assignment: CDR1 SGHDT and CDR2 YYEEEE. This CDR3 contains 14 residues. V lost 7 bases to trimming and J lost 4 bases; unmatched junction nucleotides: 6. The CDR3 sequence is CASRRQGSTGELFF. Here the CDR3 DNA reads TGTGCCAGCCGACGACAGGGGAGCACCGGGGAGCTGTTTTTT. Based on the CDR3 plus reference TRBV5-6 and TRBJ2-2, the full variable domain is DAGVTQSPTHLIKTRGQQVTLRCSPKSGHDTVSWYQQALGQGPQFIFQYYEEEERQRGNFPDRFSGHQFPNYSSELNVNALLLGDSALYLCASRRQGSTGELFFGEGSRLTVL.

A few counts support this clonotype. This sequence joins TRBV12-3 or TRBV12-4 and TRBJ2-5; TRBD1 might be the D (5 bases). Between the trimmed V and J ends, which lost 6 bases and 3 bases, there was a span of 17 bases. This CDR3 is 15 amino acids long. The DNA of the CDR3 is TGTGCCAGCAGCCAGAGATCAGGGATAGAAGAGACCCAGTACTTC. This codes for CASSQRSGIEETQYF.

This clonotype has a handful of counts. J is TRBJ2-3 and V is TRBV20-1; unclear D gene. The CDR3 spans 15 residues. Germline CDR1 DFQATT, CDR2 SNEGSKA (reference sequence). Trimming left V 1 base short and J 2 bases short, with 13 bases between. The chain's CDR3 is CSARVLVSTTDTQYF. CDR3 in DNA: TGCAGTGCTAGAGTCCTAGTTTCCACCACAGATACGCAGTATTTT.

This clonotype was counted between two and nine times. This chain joins TRBV5-1 and TRBJ1-2; D not resolved. The CDR3 is 13 amino acids. The V gene lost 7 bases and the J gene lost 4 bases, with 14 bases spanning the gap. Germline V lookup: CDR1 SGHRS, CDR2 YFSETQ. CDR3 residues: CASSSLGSYGYTF. The CDR3 nucleotides read TGCGCCAGCTCGTCACTTGGTTCCTATGGCTACACCTTC.

The genes are TRBV5-4 and TRBJ2-5; D gene unclear. From germline, CDR1 is SGHNT and CDR2 YYREEE (reference sequence). V lost 2 bases to trimming and J lost 3 bases, with 8 bases between them. The CDR3 length is 13 residues. CDR3 coding DNA: TGTGCCAGCAGCTTTGGTGGGAAAGAGACCCAGTACTTC. It translates to CASSFGGKETQYF.

V and J are TRBV5-1 and TRBJ2-1; 9 bases line up with TRBD2. J lost 5 bases, V lost 1 base, and 4 bases had no gene match. Germline CDR1 SGHRS, CDR2 YFSETQ. The CDR3 has 15 amino acids. The CDR3 is CASSLRAGGNNEQFF. The CDR3 nucleotides are TGCGCCAGCAGCTTGAGAGCGGGGGGCAACAATGAGCAGTTCTTC.

The chain employs TRBV20-1 and TRBJ1-1; D may be TRBD1 (6 bases). Per germline, CDR1 DFQATT and CDR2 SNEGSKA (reference sequence). V was trimmed by 0 bases and J by 7 bases, leaving 15 bases between them. CDR3 length: 14 residues. The CDR3 loop reads CSARDLRQEGEAFF. The CDR3 DNA is TGCAGTGCTAGAGATCTCAGACAGGAGGGTGAAGCTTTCTTT.

The table lists this clonotype with a few counts. The chain employs TRBV3-1 and TRBJ2-7; TRBD1 matches at 8 bases. CDR1 LGHDT and CDR2 YNNKEL come from the germline V gene (reference sequence). V shed 5 bases, J shed 3 bases, and the junction held 9 bases outside the gene matches. CDR3 length: 15 residues. The CDR3 spells CASSSRGLLFYEQYF. In DNA, the CDR3 is TGTGCCAGCAGCTCCAGGGGGCTCCTCTTCTACGAGCAGTACTTC.

This clonotype turned up a few times. The chain joins TRBV5-1 to TRBJ2-2, with no clear D. The CDR3 is 14 amino acids. The germline CDR1 and CDR2 sequences are SGHRS and YFSETQ. Trimming removed 2 bases at V and 3 bases at J, with 8 bases between. The CDR3 DNA is TGCGCCAGCAGCTTTGGCCCTTACACCGGGGAGCTGTTTTTT. It encodes CASSFGPYTGELFF. The full variable domain, rest sourced from reference TRBV5-1 and TRBJ2-2, is KAGVTQTPRYLIKTRGQQVTLSCSPISGHRSVSWYQQTPGQGLQFLFEYFSETQRNKGNFPGRFSGRQFSNSRSEMNVSTLELGDSALYLCASSFGPYTGELFFGEGSRLTVL.

This clonotype has ten or more counts. The chain combines TRBV7-3 with TRBJ2-7; D might be TRBD2 (6 bases). Germline V gene sequence: CDR1 SGHTA, CDR2 FQGTGA. Trimming took 0 bases from V and 4 from J, leaving 13 bases between them. The CDR3 runs to 15 residues. The CDR3 DNA reads as TGTGCCAGCAGCTTAACGGCGGGGTATTTTTACGAGCAGTACTTC. This encodes CASSLTAGYFYEQYF.